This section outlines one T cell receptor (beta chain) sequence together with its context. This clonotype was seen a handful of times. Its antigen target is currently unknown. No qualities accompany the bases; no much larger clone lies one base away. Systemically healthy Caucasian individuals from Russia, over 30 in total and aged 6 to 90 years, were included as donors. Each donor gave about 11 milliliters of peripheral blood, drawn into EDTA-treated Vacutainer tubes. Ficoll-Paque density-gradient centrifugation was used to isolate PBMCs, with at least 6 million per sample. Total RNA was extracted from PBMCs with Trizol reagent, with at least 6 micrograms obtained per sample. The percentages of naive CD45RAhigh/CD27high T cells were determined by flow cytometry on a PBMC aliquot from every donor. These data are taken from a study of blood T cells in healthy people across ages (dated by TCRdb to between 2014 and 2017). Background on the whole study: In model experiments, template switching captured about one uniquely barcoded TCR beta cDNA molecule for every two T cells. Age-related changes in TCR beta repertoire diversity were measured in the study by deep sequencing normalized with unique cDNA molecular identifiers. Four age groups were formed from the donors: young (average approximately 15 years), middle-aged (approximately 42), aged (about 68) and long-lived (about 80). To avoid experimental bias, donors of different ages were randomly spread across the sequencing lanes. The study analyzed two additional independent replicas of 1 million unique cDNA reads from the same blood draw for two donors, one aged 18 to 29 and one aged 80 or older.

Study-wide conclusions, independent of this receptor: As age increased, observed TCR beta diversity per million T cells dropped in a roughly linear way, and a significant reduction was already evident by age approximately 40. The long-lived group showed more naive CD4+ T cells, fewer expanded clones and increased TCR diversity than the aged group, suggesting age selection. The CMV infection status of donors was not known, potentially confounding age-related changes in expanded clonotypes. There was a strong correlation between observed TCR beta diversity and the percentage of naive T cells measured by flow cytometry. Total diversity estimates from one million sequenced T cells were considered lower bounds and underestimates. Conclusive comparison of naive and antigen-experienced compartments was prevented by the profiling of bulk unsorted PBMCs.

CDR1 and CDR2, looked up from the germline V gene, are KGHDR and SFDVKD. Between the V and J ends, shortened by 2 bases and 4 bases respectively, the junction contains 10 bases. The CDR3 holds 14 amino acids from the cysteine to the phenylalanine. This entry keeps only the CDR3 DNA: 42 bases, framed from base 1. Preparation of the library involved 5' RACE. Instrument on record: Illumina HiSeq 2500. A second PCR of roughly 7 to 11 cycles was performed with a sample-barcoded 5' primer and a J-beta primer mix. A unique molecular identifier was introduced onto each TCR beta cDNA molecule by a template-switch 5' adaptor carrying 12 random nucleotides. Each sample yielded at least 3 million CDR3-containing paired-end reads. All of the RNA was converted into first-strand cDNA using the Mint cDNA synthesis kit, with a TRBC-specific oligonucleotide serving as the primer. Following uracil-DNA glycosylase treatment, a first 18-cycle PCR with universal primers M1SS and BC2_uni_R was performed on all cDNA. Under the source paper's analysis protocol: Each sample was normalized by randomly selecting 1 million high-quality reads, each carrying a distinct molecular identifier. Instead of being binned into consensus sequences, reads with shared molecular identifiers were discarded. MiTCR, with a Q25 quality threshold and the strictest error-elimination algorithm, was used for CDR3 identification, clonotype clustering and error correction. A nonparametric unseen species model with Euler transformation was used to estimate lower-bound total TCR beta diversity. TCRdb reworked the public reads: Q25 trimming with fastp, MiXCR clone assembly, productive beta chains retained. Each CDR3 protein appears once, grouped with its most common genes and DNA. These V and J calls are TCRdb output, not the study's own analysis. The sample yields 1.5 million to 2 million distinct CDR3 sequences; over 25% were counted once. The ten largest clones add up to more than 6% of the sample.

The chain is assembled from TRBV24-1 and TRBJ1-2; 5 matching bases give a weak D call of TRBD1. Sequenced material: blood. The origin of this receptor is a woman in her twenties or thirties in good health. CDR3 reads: CATSDSDKGYGYTF. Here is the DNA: TGTGCCACCAGTGATTCGGACAAGGGCTATGGCTACACCTTC.